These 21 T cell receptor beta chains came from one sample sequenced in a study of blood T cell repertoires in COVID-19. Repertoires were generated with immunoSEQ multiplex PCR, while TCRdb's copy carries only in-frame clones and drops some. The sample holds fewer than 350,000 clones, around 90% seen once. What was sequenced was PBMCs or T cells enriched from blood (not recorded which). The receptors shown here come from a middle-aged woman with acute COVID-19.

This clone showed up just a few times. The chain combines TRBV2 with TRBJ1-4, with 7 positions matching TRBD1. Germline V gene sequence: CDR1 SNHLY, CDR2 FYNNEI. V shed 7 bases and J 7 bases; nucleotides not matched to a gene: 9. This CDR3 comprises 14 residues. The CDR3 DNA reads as TGTGCCAGCACACTTCGACAGGGCGGTGAAAAACTGTTTTTT. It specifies CASTLRQGGEKLFF.

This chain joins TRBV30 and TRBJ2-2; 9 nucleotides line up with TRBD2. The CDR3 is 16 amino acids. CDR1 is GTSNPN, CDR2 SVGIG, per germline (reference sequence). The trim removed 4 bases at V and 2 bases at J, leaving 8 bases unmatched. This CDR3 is CAWNVASGINTGELFF. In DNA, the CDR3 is TGTGCCTGGAACGTTGCTAGCGGGATAAACACCGGGGAGCTGTTTTTT.

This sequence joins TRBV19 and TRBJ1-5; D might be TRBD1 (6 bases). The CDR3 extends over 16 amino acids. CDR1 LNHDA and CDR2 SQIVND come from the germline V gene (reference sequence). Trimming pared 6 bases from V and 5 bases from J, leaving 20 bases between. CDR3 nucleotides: TGTGCCAGTAGCCACGCAGGGGCCGGATGGGATCAGCCCCAGCATTTT. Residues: CASSHAGAGWDQPQHF.

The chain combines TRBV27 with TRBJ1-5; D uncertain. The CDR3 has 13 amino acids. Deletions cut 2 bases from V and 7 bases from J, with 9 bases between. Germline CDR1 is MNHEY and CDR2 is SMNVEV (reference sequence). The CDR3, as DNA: TGTGCCAGCAGTTTAGCCCCGAGGCAGCCCCAGCATTTT. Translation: CASSLAPRQPQHF.

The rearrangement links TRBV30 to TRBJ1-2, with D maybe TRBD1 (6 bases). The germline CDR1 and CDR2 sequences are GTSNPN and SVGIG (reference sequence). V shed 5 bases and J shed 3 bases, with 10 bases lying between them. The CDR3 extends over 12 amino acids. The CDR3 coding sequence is TGTGCCTGGTACGGACAGTACTATGGCTACACCTTC. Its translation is CAWYGQYYGYTF.

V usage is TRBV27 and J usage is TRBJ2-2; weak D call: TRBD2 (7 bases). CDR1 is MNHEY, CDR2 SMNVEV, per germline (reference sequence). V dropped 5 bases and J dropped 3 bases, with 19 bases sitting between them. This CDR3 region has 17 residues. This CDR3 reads CASSPGGSSLHTGELFF. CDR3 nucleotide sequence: TGTGCCAGCAGTCCGGGGGGCAGCTCCCTTCACACCGGGGAGCTGTTTTTT.

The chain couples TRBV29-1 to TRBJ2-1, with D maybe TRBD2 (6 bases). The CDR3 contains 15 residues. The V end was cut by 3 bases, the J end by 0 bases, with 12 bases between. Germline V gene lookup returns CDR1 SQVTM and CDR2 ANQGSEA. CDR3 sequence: CSVDGRGSSYNEQFF. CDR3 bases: TGCAGCGTTGATGGGCGGGGCAGCTCCTACAATGAGCAGTTCTTC.

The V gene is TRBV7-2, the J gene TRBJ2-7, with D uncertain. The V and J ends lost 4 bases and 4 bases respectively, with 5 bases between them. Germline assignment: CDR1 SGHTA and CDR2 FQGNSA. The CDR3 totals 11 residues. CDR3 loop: CASSSRYEQYF. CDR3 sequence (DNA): TGTGCCAGCAGCTCCAGATACGAGCAGTACTTC.

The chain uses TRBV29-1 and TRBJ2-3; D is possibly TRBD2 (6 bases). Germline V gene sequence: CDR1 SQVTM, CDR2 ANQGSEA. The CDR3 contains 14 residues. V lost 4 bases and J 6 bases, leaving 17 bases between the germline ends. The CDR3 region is CSVGGVEWRDTQYF. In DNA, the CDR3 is TGCAGCGTTGGGGGGGTTGAGTGGCGGGATACGCAGTATTTT.

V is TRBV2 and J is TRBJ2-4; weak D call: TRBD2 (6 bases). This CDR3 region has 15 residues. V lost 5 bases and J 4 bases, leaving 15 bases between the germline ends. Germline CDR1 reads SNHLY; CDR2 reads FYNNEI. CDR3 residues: CASSPGGVGKNIQYF. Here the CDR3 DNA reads TGTGCCAGCAGTCCCGGGGGAGTGGGAAAAAACATTCAGTACTTC.

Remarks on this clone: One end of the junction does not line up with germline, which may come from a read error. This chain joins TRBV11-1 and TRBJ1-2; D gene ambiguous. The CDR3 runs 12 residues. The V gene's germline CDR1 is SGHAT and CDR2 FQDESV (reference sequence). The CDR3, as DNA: TGTGCCAGCAGCTCCGAACGGACTTTCGTCGCCTTC. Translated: CASSSERTFVAF.

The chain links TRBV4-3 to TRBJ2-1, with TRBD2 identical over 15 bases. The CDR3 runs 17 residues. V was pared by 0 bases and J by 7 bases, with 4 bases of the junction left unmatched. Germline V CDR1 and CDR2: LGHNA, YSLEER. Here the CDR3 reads CASSQDYGLAGGNEQFF. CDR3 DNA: TGCGCCAGCAGCCAAGATTATGGACTAGCGGGAGGGAATGAGCAGTTCTTC.

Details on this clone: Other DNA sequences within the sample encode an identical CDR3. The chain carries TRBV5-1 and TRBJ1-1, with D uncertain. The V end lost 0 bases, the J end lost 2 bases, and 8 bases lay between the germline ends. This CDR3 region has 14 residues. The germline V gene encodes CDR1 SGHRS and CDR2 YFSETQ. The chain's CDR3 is CASSLGAGNTEAFF. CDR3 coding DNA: TGCGCCAGCAGCTTGGGGGCAGGAAACACTGAAGCTTTCTTT.

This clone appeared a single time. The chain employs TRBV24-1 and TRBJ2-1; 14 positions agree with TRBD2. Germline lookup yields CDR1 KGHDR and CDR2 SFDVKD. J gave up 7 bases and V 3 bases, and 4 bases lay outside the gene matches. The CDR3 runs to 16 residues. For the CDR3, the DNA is TGTGCCACCAGTGATCCGGGACTAGCGGGAGTAAATGAGCAGTTCTTC. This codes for CATSDPGLAGVNEQFF.

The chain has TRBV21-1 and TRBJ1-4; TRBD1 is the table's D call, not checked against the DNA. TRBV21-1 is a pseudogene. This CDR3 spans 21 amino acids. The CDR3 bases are TGTGCCAGCAGCAAAGCCTCCCCGGGACAGGGGGCTCAGGCAACTAATGAAAAACTGTTTTTT. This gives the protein CASSKASPGQGAQATNEKLFF.

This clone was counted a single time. The CDR3 nucleotides read TGTGCCTGGAGTGCCTGGATGGGACAGGCTTCTAATTCACCCCTCCACTTT. It translates to CAWSAWMGQASNSPLHF. V is TRBV30 and J is TRBJ1-6, with TRBD1 matching over 8 bases. Germline CDR1 is GTSNPN and CDR2 is SVGIG (reference sequence). The CDR3 runs 17 residues. V was pared by 1 base and J by 6 bases, with 11 bases of the junction left unmatched. The full variable domain, rest sourced from reference TRBV30 and TRBJ1-6, is SQTIHQWPATLVQPVGSPLSLECTVEGTSNPNLYWYRQAAGRGLQLLFYSVGIGQISSEVPQNLSASRPQDRQFILSSKKLLLSDSGFYLCAWSAWMGQASNSPLHFGNGTRLTVT.

CDR3 bases: TGTGCCAGCAGCGCGGGACAGGGCCCTGGTGGCTACACCTTC. Protein: CASSAGQGPGGYTF. The rearrangement links TRBV5-6 to TRBJ1-2; TRBD1 matches 9 bases. Trimming took 4 bases from V and 7 from J; bases not matched to a gene: 8. CDR1 and CDR2 (germline): SGHDT, YYEEEE. The CDR3 runs 14 residues.

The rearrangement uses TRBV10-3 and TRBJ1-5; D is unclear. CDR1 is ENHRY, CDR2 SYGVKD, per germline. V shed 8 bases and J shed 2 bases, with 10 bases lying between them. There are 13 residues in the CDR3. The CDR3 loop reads CAISLAGNQPQHF. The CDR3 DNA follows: TGTGCCATCTCTCTCGCAGGCAATCAGCCCCAGCATTTT.

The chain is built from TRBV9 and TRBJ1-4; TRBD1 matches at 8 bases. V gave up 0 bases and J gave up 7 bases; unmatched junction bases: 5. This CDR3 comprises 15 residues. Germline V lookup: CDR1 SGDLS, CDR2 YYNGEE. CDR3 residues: CASSVGPGQGEKLFF. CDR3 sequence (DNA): TGTGCCAGCAGCGTAGGCCCCGGACAGGGTGAAAAACTGTTTTTT.

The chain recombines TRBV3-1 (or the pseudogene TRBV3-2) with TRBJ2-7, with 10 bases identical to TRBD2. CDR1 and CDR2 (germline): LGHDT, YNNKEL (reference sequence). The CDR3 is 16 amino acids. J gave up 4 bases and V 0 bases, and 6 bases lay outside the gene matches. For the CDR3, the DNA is TGTGCCAGCAGCCAAGATCCCCCTAGCGGGAGTTACGAGCAGTACTTC. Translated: CASSQDPPSGSYEQYF.

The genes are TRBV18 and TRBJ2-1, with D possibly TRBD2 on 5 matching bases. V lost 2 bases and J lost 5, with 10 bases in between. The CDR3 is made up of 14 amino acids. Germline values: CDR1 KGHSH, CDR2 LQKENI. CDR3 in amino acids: CASSPTPGNNEQFF. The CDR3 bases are TGTGCCAGCTCACCAACCCCCGGGAACAATGAGCAGTTCTTC.